This TCR beta chain was documented in a study of shared clonotypes between healthy human individuals. Deep-level assay runs were performed. Generated by immunoSEQ multiplex PCR, the TCRdb table keeps only in-frame clones and is missing some. The sample comprises around 510,000 clones, approximately 95% of which are singletons, and about 0.067% rests with the top ten. On this clone: The antigen remains unidentified.

Trimming removed 6 bases from V and 5 bases from J; junction bases left unmatched: 9. The germline V gene has CDR1 MNHNY and CDR2 SVGAGI (reference sequence). CDR3 length: 14 amino acids. General study points: Blood alone was sampled, and tissue repertoires likely differ. Genetic and exposure-history diversity was limited by the few donors. The sharing of 4% to 5.5% of naive CD4 clonotypes was seen across several donors.

This TCR was recovered from a woman in her 30s in good health. The specimen was naive CD4+ T cells sorted from blood. The subset is: CD45RA+ positively selected. The V gene is TRBV6-6, the J gene TRBJ2-5, with 7 positions matching TRBD2. The CDR3 DNA is TGTGCCAGCAGGGCCGGGGGAGGGCCGGAGACCCAGTACTTC. Translation: CASRAGGGPETQYF.